This TCR beta chain was captured by sequencing in a study of CD8 T cells in ankylosing spondylitis. Libraries for TCR beta were made by quantitative 5'-RACE with molecular barcodes. TCRdb reprocessed the 5' RACE reads via MiXCR and lists one record per CDR3 protein. The data hold approximately 340,000 distinct CDR3 sequences, with roughly 15% observed a single time. This CDR3 has 11 amino acids. Looked up from germline, CDR1 is MDHEN and CDR2 is SYDVKM. The V end was cut by 1 base, the J end by 9 bases, with 4 bases between. Study outcomes and limitations: Characteristic of ankylosing spondylitis blood, it appeared, was a TCR beta motif comprising several highly homologous variants. Both synovial fluid and blood in reactive arthritis had previously been reported to carry some motif variants.

This clonotype has just a few counts. The antigen is unknown. This chain uses TRBV28 with TRBJ2-1; no definite D call. The clonotype was recovered from a male donor with ankylosing spondylitis or in good health (not recorded which). Sequenced sample: blood, either unsorted or a sorted T cell fraction (not recorded which). The CDR3 DNA reads TGTGCCAGCAGTTTATACGGTGAGCAGTTCTTC. Its translation: CASSLYGEQFF.